The clone carrying this T cell receptor beta chain has a count of ten or more. The entry originates in a study of T-cell reconstitution after alpha-beta-depleted transplantation in children. The TCRbeta library incorporated unique molecular identifiers. Via MiXCR, TCRdb re-called the PCR reads, giving one row per CDR3 protein. Among fewer than 550,000 distinct CDR3 sequences listed, approximately 11% were seen once. Germline V gene lookup returns CDR1 MGHDK and CDR2 SYGVNS. V gave up 6 bases and J gave up 3 bases, with 15 bases separating them. This CDR3 has 14 amino acids. The chain joins TRBV25-1 to TRBJ2-7; D may be TRBD2 (5 bases). Sequenced material: PBMCs from the stem cell graft donor, taken from the stem cell graft. The receptor comes from a human donor who donated a stem cell graft to a child with acute myeloid leukemia. The chain's CDR3 is CASSYAGRGYEQYF. The DNA for the CDR3 is TGTGCCAGCAGCTACGCAGGACGGGGCTACGAGCAGTACTTC.